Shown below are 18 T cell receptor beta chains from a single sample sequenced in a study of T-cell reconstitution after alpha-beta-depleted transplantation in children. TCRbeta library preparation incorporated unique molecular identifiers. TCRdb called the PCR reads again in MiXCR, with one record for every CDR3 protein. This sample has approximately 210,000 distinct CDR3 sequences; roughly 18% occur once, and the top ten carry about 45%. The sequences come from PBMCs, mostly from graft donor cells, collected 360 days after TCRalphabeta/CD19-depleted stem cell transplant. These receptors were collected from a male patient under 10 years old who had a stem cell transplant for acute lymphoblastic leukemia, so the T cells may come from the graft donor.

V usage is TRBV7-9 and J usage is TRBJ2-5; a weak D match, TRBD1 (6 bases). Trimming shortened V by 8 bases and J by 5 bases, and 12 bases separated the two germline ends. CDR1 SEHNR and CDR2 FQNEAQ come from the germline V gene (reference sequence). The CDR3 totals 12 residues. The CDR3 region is CASSWTAETQYF. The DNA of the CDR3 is TGTGCCAGCTCCTGGACAGCTGAGACCCAGTACTTC.

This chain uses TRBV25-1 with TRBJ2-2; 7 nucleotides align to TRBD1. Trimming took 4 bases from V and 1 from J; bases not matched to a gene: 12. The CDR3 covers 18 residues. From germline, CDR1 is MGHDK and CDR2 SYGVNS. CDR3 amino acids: CASSGPGQLIQNTGELFF. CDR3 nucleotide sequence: TGTGCCAGCAGTGGTCCGGGACAGCTAATACAGAACACCGGGGAGCTGTTTTTT.

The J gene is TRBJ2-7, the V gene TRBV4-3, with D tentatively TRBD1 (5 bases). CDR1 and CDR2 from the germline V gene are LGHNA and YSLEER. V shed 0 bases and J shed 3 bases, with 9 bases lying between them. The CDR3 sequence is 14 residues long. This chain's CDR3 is CASSQDRDSYEQYF. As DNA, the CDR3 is TGCGCCAGCAGCCAAGATCGTGACAGCTACGAGCAGTACTTC.

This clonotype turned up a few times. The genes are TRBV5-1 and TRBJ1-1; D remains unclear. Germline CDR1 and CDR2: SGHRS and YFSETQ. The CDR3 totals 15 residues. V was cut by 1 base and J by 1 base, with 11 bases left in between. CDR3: CASSLSASTNTEAFF. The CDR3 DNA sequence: TGCGCCAGCAGCTTGTCGGCCAGTACGAACACTGAAGCTTTCTTT.

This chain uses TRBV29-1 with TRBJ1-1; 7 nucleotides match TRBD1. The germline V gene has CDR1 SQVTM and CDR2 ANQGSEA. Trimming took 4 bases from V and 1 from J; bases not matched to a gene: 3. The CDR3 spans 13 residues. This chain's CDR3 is CSVVGTENTEAFF. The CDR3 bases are TGCAGCGTTGTAGGGACAGAGAACACTGAAGCTTTCTTT. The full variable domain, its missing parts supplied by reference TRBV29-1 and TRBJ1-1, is SAVISQKPSRDICQRGTSLTIQCQVDSQVTMMFWYRQQPGQSLTLIATANQGSEATYESGFVIDKFPISRPNLTFSTLTVSNMSPEDSSIYLCSVVGTENTEAFFGQGTRLTVV.

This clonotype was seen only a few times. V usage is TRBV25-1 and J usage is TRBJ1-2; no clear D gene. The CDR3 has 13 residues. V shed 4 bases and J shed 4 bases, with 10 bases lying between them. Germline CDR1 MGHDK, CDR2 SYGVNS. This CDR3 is CASSADNFYGYTF. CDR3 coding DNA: TGTGCCAGCAGTGCAGACAACTTCTATGGCTACACCTTC.

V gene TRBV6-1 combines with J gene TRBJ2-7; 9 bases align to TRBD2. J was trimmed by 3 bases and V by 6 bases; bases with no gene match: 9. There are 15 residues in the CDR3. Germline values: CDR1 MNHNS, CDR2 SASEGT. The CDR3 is CASSDGAGGLYEQYF. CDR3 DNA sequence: TGTGCCAGCAGCGACGGGGCGGGGGGGCTCTACGAGCAGTACTTC.

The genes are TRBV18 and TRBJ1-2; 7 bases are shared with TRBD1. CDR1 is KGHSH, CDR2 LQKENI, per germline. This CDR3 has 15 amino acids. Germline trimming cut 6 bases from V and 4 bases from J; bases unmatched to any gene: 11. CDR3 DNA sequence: TGTGCCAGCTCTCCCCTAGAAAAGGGGGCCTATGGCTACACCTTC. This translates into CASSPLEKGAYGYTF.

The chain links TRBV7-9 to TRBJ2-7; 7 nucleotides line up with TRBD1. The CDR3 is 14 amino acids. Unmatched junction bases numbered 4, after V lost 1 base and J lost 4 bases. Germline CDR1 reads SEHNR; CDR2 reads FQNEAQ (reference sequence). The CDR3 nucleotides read TGTGCCAGCAGCTTAGAGACAGGGCGTTACGAGCAGTACTTC. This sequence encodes CASSLETGRYEQYF.

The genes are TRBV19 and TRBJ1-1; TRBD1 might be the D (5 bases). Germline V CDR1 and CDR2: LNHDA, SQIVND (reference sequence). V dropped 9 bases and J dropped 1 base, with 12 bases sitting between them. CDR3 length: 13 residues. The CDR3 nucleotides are TGTGCCAGCCTGGGACGGCGGAACACTGAAGCTTTCTTT. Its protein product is CASLGRRNTEAFF.

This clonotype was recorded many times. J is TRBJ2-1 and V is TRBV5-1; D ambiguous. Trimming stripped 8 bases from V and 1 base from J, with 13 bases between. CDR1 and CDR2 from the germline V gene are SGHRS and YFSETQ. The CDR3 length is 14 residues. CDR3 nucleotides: TGCGCCAGTAACCGGGCTCCATCCTACAATGAGCAGTTCTTC. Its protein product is CASNRAPSYNEQFF.

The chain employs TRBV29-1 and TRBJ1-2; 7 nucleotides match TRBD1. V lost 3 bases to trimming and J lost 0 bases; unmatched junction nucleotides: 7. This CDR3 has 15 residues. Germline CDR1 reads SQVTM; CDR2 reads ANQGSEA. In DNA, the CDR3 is TGCAGCGTTGAGCGGCCAGACAGGGCTAACTATGGCTACACCTTC. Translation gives CSVERPDRANYGYTF.

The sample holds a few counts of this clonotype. CDR3 DNA sequence: TGTGCCAGCAGCCCCCGGGGGGAGTCGGTTCAGCCCCAGCATTTT. As protein: CASSPRGESVQPQHF. The chain is built from TRBV3-1 and TRBJ1-5; TRBD1 might be the D (5 bases). CDR1 is LGHDT and CDR2 is YNNKEL in the germline V gene (reference sequence). The CDR3 runs to 15 residues. Trimming pared 4 bases from V and 6 bases from J, leaving 16 bases between.

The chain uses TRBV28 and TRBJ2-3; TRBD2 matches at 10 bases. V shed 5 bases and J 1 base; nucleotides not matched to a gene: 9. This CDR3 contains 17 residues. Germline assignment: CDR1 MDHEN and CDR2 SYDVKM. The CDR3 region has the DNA TGTGCCAGCAGTCCCCCCCTAGCGGGAGCCGGCACAGATACGCAGTATTTT. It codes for CASSPPLAGAGTDTQYF. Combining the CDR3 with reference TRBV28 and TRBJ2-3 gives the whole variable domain DVKVTQSSRYLVKRTGEKVFLECVQDMDHENMFWYRQDPGLGLRLIYFSYDVKMKEKGDIPEGYSVSREKKERFSLILESASTNQTSMYLCASSPPLAGAGTDTQYFGPGTRLTVL.

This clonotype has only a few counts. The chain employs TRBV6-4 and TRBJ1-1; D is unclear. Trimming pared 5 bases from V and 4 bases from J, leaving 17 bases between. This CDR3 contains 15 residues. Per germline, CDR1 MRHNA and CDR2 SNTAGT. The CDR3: CASSRVFQVGTEAFF. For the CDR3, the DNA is TGTGCCAGCAGTAGAGTGTTCCAGGTAGGCACTGAAGCTTTCTTT.

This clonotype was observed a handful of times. The CDR3 region is CASSLKPPGTTPNEKLFF. The DNA of the CDR3 is TGTGCCAGCAGCCTCAAGCCCCCCGGGACCACGCCAAACGAAAAACTGTTTTTT. The rearrangement joins TRBV11-2 to TRBJ1-4, with D perhaps TRBD1 (5 bases). The CDR3 has 18 amino acids. The V end was cut by 5 bases, the J end by 8 bases, with 27 bases between. Germline V lookup: CDR1 SGHAT, CDR2 FQNNGV.

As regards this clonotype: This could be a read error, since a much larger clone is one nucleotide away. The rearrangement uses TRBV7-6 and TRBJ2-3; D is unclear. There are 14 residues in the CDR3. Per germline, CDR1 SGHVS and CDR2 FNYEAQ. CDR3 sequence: CASSLAHGTATQYF. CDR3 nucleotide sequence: TGTGCCAGCAGCTTGGCCCACGGCACAGCTACGCAGTATTTT.

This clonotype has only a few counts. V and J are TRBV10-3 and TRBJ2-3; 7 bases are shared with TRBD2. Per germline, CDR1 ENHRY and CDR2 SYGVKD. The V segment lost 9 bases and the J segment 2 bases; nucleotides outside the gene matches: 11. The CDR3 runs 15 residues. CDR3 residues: CAITEGSGVTDTQYF. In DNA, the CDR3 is TGTGCCATTACAGAGGGGAGCGGGGTCACAGATACGCAGTATTTT.